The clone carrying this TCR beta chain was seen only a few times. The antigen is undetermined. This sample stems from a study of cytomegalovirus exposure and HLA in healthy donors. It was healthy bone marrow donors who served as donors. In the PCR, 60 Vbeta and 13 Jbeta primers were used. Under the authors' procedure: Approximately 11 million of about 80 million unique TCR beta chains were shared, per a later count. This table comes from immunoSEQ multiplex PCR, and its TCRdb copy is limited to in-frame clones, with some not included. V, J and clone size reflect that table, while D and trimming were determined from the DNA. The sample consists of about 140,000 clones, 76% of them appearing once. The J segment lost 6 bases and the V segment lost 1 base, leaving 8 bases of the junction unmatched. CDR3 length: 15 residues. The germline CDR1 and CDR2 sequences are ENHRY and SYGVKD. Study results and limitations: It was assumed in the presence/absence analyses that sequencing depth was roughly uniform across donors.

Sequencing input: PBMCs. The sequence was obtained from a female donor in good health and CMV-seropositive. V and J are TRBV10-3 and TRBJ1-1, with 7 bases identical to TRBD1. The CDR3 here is CAISELGGADPEAFF. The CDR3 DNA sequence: TGTGCCATCAGTGAGTTAGGGGGCGCGGATCCTGAAGCTTTCTTT.